Listed below are T cell receptor beta chains from one sample, sequenced in a study of neurological immune-mediated disorders. TCRdb re-called the 5' RACE reads through MiXCR, storing one row per CDR3 protein. This table has roughly 48,000 distinct CDR3 sequences, more than 9.5% appearing once. The sequenced sample was PBMCs. The receptors here all came from a male donor with HTLV-1-associated myelopathy (HAM/TSP). Both conserved end residues are part of each CDR3. The order of the fields is D gene, clone size, J gene, V gene, CDR3 protein, CDR3 DNA. A D gene is named only where the DNA matches it firmly. Rows give clone size only sometimes, using once, few, many, or a class for an expanded clone.

NA | many | TRBJ2-2 | TRBV5-1 | CASSLMESNTGELFF | TGCGCCAGCAGCTTGATGGAATCGAACACCGGGGAGCTGTTTTTT
NA | many | TRBJ1-5 | TRBV29-1 | CSVVIAGRNQPQHF | TGCAGCGTTGTTATTGCAGGCCGCAATCAGCCCCAGCATTTT
NA | many | TRBJ1-4 | TRBV5-1 | CASSSGLGLGEKLFF | TGCGCCAGCAGCTCAGGGCTGGGTCTGGGTGAAAAACTGTTTTTT
NA | many | TRBJ1-4 | TRBV20-1 | CSARAPPENEKLFF | TGCAGTGCTAGAGCTCCACCTGAAAATGAAAAACTGTTTTTT
TRBD2 | many | TRBJ2-1 | TRBV20-1 | CSARDHGGAINEQFF | TGCAGTGCTAGAGATCACGGGGGGGCTATAAATGAGCAGTTCTTC
TRBD2 | many | TRBJ2-5 | TRBV29-1 | CSVEGLAGGQETQYF | TGCAGCGTTGAAGGACTAGCGGGGGGGCAAGAGACCCAGTACTTC
TRBD1 | NA | TRBJ2-2 | TRBV7-6 | CASSQTGGLDTGELFF | TGTGCCAGCAGTCAGACAGGGGGCCTGGACACCGGGGAGCTGTTTTTT
NA | few | TRBJ2-5 | TRBV5-1 | CASSLLGAGQETQYF | TGCGCCAGCAGCTTGTTGGGGGCTGGTCAAGAGACCCAGTACTTC
NA | many | TRBJ2-1 | TRBV5-1 | CASSLVGDTYNEQFF | TGCGCCAGCAGCTTGGTAGGGGACACTTACAATGAGCAGTTCTTC
NA | NA | TRBJ2-3 | TRBV5-1 | CASSHSGGIDTQYF | TGCGCCAGCAGTCATAGCGGAGGAATAGATACGCAGTATTTT
TRBD1 | many | TRBJ1-6 | TRBV20-1 | CSATHTGTGGSPLHF | TGCAGTGCTACCCACACCGGGACAGGAGGATCACCCCTCCACTTT
NA | many | TRBJ2-2 | TRBV7-2 | CASSLGLWTPNTGELFF | TGTGCCAGCAGCTTAGGATTATGGACACCGAACACCGGGGAGCTGTTTTTT
NA | NA | TRBJ1-2 | TRBV29-1 | CSALEGYTF | TGCAGTGCTCTCGAAGGCTACACCTTC
NA | many | TRBJ2-4 | TRBV12-3/TRBV12-4 | CASSPKNIQYF | TGTGCCAGCAGTCCGAAAAACATTCAGTACTTC
NA | medium-sized | TRBJ1-5 | TRBV2 | CASSDVGKGNQPQHF | TGTGCCAGCAGTGATGTGGGGAAGGGCAATCAGCCCCAGCATTTT
NA | NA | TRBJ2-2 | TRBV3-1 | CASSQVSWGGELFF | TGTGCCAGCAGCCAAGTTTCGTGGGGCGGGGAGCTGTTTTTT
NA | many | TRBJ2-2 | TRBV10-1 | CASSEEFTGELFF | TGCGCCAGCAGTGAGGAATTCACCGGGGAGCTGTTTTTT
TRBD2 | many | TRBJ2-3 | TRBV5-1 | CASSSVVAGGITDTQYF | TGCGCCAGCAGCTCCGTGGTGGCGGGGGGAATAACAGATACGCAGTATTTT
NA | many | TRBJ2-2 | TRBV9 | CASRLGVGTGELFF | TGTGCCAGCAGGTTGGGTGTAGGCACCGGGGAGCTGTTTTTT
NA | many | TRBJ2-2 | TRBV11-3 | CASSSTADTGELFF | TGTGCCAGCAGCTCAACCGCCGACACCGGGGAGCTGTTTTTT
NA | many | TRBJ1-1 | TRBV5-1 | CASSSGTNTEAFF | TGCGCCAGCAGCTCCGGGACCAACACTGAAGCTTTCTTT
NA | many | TRBJ1-4 | TRBV6-6 | CASSAVGEELFF | TGTGCCAGCAGCGCAGTGGGTGAGGAACTGTTTTTT
TRBD1 | many | TRBJ1-1 | TRBV28 | CASSNHGQGNTEAFF | TGTGCCAGCAGTAACCACGGACAGGGGAACACTGAAGCTTTCTTT
NA | many | TRBJ2-3 | TRBV20-1 | CSAYTDTQYF | TGCAGTGCTTACACAGATACGCAGTATTTT
NA | few | TRBJ2-2 | TRBV7-8 | CASSGGAGGNTGELFF | TGTGCCAGCAGCGGCGGGGCAGGGGGTAACACCGGGGAGCTGTTTTTT
NA | many | TRBJ1-1 | TRBV6-5 | CATTAVDSVSNTEAFF | TGTGCCACCACCGCCGTAGACAGCGTCAGTAACACTGAAGCTTTCTTT
NA | many | TRBJ2-7 | TRBV7-9 | CASRAQALNEQYF | TGTGCCAGCAGGGCCCAGGCCCTAAACGAGCAGTACTTC
NA | many | TRBJ1-2 | TRBV4-3 | CASSQSSGHYGYTF | TGCGCCAGCAGCCAGTCTTCAGGGCACTATGGCTACACCTTC
TRBD2 | few | TRBJ2-5 | TRBV5-1 | CASSPAGEQTQYF | TGCGCCAGCAGTCCGGCGGGGGAACAGACCCAGTACTTC
TRBD2 | many | TRBJ2-3 | TRBV5-1 | CASRPLAGGPDTQYF | TGCGCCAGCAGACCACTAGCGGGGGGGCCAGATACGCAGTATTTT
NA | many | TRBJ2-5 | TRBV11-3 | CATPRGGLETQYF | TGTGCCACCCCGAGGGGGGGTTTGGAGACCCAGTACTTC
NA | few | TRBJ2-5 | TRBV9 | CASSSRDFKGETQYF | TGTGCCAGCAGCTCCCGGGACTTCAAGGGGGAGACCCAGTACTTC
NA | many | TRBJ2-5 | TRBV5-1 | CASSLRPGQETQYF | TGCGCCAGCAGCTTGAGACCTGGGCAAGAGACCCAGTACTTC
TRBD1 | NA | TRBJ1-2 | TRBV11-3 | CASSPRDSFGYTF | TGTGCCAGCAGCCCCCGGGACAGTTTCGGCTACACCTTC
TRBD1 | many | TRBJ2-7 | TRBV7-6 | CASSSKGAGYEQYF | TGTGCCAGCAGCTCCAAGGGGGCGGGCTACGAGCAGTACTTC
NA | many | TRBJ2-3 | TRBV6-2/TRBV6-3 | CASSQQGTRTDTQYF | TGTGCCAGCAGCCAGCAGGGGACCCGCACAGATACGCAGTATTTT
TRBD1 | many | TRBJ2-7 | TRBV29-1 | CSVERGPPWEQYF | TGCAGCGTTGAAAGGGGGCCCCCGTGGGAGCAGTACTTC
NA | many | TRBJ2-7 | TRBV7-6 | CASSPVETYEQYF | TGTGCCAGCAGCCCAGTAGAGACCTACGAGCAGTACTTC
NA | NA | TRBJ1-1 | TRBV5-4 | CSSSLGGLLGDTEAFF | TGTTCCAGCAGCTTGGGGGGGCTCCTTGGGGACACTGAAGCTTTTTTT
NA | NA | TRBJ2-1 | TRBV5-1 | CASSLASGSYNEQFF | TGCGCCAGCAGCTTGGCTTCCGGGAGTTACAATGAGCAGTTCTTC
NA | many | TRBJ1-2 | TRBV20-1 | CSARAPRYTF | TGCAGTGCTAGAGCTCCCCGCTACACCTTC
TRBD2 | many | TRBJ2-5 | TRBV9 | CASSAGTSGGLETQYF | TGTGCCAGCAGCGCAGGGACTAGCGGGGGGCTAGAGACCCAGTACTTC
TRBD1 | many | TRBJ1-2 | TRBV29-1 | CSVERGTGGNGYTF | TGCAGCGTTGAAAGGGGGACAGGGGGGAATGGCTACACCTTC
NA | many | TRBJ1-1 | TRBV5-1 | CASSLEFRGRTEAFF | TGCGCCAGCAGCTTGGAATTTAGGGGGAGGACTGAAGCTTTCTTT
NA | many | TRBJ1-1 | TRBV28 | CASRSEVEAFF | TGTGCCAGCAGGTCAGAGGTTGAAGCTTTCTTT
TRBD1 | many | TRBJ2-7 | TRBV5-6 | CASRSEGWTGKNEQYF | TGTGCCAGCAGAAGTGAAGGGTGGACAGGGAAAAACGAGCAGTACTTC
TRBD2 | NA | TRBJ2-3 | TRBV20-1 | CSSERGDVSPTDTQYF | TGCAGTAGTGAGCGGGGGGATGTGTCCCCCACAGATACGCAGTATTTT
NA | many | TRBJ2-1 | TRBV6-5 | CASSYSAGTYNEQFF | TGTGCCAGCAGTTACTCAGCGGGGACATACAATGAGCAGTTCTTC
TRBD1 | many | TRBJ2-1 | TRBV12-3/TRBV12-4 | CASSRGTGENEQFF | TGTGCCAGCAGTCGCGGGACAGGGGAGAATGAGCAGTTCTTC
NA | NA | TRBJ1-1 | TRBV5-6 | CASSFGAPAFF | TGTGCCAGCAGCTTCGGAGCGCCCGCCTTTTTT
NA | many | TRBJ1-1 | TRBV19 | CASSTRPGTRNTEAFF | TGTGCCAGTAGTACCCGCCCTGGGACCAGGAACACTGAAGCTTTCTTT